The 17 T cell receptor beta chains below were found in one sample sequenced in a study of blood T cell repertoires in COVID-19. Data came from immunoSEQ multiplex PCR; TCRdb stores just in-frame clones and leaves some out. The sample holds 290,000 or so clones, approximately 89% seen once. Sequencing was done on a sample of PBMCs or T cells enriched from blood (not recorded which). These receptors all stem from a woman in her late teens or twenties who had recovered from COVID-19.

The CDR3 DNA follows: TGTGCCAGCAGTTCCCGGGACATAGGGGAGCAGTACTTC. Translation: CASSSRDIGEQYF. The chain couples TRBV27 to TRBJ2-7; the D gene is possibly TRBD1 (6 bases). This CDR3 spans 13 amino acids. Germline V gene data show CDR1 as MNHEY and CDR2 as SMNVEV (reference sequence). V shed 4 bases and J shed 7 bases, with 14 bases lying between them.

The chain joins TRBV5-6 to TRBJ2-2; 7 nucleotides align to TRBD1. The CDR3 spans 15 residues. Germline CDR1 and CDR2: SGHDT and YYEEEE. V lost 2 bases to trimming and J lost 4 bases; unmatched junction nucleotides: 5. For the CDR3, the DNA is TGTGCCAGCAGCTTCACGGGACAGTTCACCGGGGAGCTGTTTTTT. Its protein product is CASSFTGQFTGELFF.

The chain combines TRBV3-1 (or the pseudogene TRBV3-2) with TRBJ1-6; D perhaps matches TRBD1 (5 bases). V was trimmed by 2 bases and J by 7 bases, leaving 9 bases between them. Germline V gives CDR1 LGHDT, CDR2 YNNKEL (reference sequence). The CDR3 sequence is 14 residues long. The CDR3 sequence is CASSQQGQNSPLHF. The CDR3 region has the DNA TGTGCCAGCAGCCAACAGGGCCAGAATTCACCCCTCCACTTT.

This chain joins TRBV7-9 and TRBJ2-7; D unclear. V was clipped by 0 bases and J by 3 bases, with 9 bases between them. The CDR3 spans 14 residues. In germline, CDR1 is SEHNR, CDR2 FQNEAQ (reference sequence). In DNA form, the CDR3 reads TGTGCCAGCAGCTTAGCGTCCCGAGTCTACGAGCAGTACTTC. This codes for CASSLASRVYEQYF.

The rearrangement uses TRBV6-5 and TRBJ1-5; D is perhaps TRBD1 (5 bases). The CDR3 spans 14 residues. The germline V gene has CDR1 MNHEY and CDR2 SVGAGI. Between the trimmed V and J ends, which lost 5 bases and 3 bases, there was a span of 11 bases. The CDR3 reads CASSPQDHNQPQHF. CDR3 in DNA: TGTGCCAGCAGTCCACAGGACCACAATCAGCCCCAGCATTTT.

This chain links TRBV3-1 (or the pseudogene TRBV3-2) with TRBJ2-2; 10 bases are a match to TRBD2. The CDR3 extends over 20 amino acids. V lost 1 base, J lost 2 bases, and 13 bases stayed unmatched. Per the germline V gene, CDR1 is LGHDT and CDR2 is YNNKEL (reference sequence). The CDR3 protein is CASSQGRAQREGQNTGELFF. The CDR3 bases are TGTGCCAGCAGCCAAGGCCGGGCCCAGCGGGAGGGCCAAAACACCGGGGAGCTGTTTTTT.

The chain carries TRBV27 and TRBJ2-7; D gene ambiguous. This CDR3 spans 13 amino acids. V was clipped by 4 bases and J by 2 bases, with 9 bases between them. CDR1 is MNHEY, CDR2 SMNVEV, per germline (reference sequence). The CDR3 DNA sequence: TGTGCCAGCAGTTCGTCTTTCGCCTACGAGCAGTACTTC. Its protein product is CASSSSFAYEQYF.

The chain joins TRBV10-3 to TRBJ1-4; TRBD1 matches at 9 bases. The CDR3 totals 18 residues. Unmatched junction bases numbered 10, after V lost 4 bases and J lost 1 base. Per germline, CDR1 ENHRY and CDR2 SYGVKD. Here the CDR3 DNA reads TGTGCCATCAGTGCCCGGGACAGGGCTTTGGTAACTAATGAAAAACTGTTTTTT. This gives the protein CAISARDRALVTNEKLFF.

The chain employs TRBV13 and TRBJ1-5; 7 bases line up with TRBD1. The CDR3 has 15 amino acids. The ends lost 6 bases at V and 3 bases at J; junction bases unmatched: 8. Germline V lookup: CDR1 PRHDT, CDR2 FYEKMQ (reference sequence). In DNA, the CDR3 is TGTGCCAGCAGACGTTCGGGACAGCCCAATCAGCCCCAGCATTTT. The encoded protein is CASRRSGQPNQPQHF.

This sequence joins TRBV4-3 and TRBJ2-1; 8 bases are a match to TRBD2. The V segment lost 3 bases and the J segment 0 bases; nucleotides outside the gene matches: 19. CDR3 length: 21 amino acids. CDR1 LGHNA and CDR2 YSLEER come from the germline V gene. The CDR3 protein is CASSQIDPFGGGLGSYNEQFF. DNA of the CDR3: TGCGCCAGCAGCCAGATCGATCCGTTCGGCGGGGGGCTAGGCTCCTACAATGAGCAGTTCTTC.

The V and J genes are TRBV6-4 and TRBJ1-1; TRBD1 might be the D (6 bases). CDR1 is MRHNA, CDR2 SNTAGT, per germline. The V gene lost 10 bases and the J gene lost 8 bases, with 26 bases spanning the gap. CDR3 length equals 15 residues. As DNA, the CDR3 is TGTGCCACATCCCAGACGTCCAGGGGAGCCGTAGAAGCTTTCTTT. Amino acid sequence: CATSQTSRGAVEAFF.

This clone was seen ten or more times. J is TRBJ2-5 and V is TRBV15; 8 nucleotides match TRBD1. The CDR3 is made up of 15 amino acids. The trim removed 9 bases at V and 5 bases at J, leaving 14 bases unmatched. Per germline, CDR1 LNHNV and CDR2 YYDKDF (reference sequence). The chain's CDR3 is CATGEGQGASETQYF. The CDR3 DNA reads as TGTGCCACGGGGGAAGGGCAGGGGGCTTCGGAGACCCAGTACTTC.

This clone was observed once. The CDR3 is CAISDSPGYEQYF. DNA for the CDR3: TGTGCCATCAGTGACAGCCCAGGCTACGAGCAGTACTTC. This chain uses TRBV10-3 with TRBJ2-7; D is ambiguous. Germline V gene lookup returns CDR1 ENHRY and CDR2 SYGVKD. V lost 3 bases to trimming and J lost 3 bases, with 9 bases between them. This CDR3 has 13 residues.

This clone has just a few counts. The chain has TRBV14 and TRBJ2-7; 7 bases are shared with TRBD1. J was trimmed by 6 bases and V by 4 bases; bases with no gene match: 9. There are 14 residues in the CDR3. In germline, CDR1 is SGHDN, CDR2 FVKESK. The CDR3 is CASSPPGQMSEQYF. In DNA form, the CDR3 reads TGTGCCAGCAGCCCTCCGGGACAGATGAGCGAGCAGTACTTC.

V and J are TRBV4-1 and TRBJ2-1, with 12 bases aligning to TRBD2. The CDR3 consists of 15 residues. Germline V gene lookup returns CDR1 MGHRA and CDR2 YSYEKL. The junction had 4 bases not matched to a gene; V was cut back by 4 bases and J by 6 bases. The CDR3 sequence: CASSLTSGRINEQFF. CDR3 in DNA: TGCGCCAGCAGCCTAACTAGCGGGAGGATCAATGAGCAGTTCTTC.

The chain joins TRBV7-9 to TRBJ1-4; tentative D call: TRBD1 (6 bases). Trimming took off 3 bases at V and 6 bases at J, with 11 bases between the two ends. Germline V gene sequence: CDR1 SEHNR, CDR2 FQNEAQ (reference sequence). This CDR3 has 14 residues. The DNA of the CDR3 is TGTGCCAGCAGCTTGATGGGGGCCGATGAAAAACTGTTTTTT. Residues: CASSLMGADEKLFF.

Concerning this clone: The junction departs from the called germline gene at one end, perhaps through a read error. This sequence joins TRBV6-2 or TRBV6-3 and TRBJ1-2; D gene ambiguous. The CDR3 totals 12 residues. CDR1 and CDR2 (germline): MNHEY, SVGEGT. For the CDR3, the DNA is TGTGCCAGCAGTTCCTCTAACAATGGCTACACCTTC. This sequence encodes CASSSSNNGYTF.